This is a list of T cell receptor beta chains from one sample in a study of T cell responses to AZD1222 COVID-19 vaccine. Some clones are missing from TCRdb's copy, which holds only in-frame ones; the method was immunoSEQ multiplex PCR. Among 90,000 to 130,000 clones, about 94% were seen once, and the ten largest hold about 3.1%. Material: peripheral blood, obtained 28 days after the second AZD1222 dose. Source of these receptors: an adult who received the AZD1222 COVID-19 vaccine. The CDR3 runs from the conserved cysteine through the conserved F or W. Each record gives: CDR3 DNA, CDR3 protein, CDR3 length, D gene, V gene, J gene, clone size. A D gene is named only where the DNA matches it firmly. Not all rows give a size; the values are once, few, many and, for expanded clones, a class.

DNA: TGTGCCAGTACAACAGGGGGTGGGATAGGCAATCAGCCCCAGCATTTT
CDR3: CASTTGGGIGNQPQHF
length: 16
D: TRBD1
V: TRBV19
J: TRBJ1-5
size: .

DNA: TGTGCCAGCAGCCCGGAAGGGACTTTAGCTAATGAAAAACTGTTTTTT
CDR3: CASSPEGTLANEKLFF
length: 16
D: .
V: TRBV5-5
J: TRBJ1-4
size: .

DNA: TGTGCCAGCAGCTCAGGGAGAACTAATGAAAAACTGTTTTTT
CDR3: CASSSGRTNEKLFF
length: 14
D: .
V: TRBV7-9
J: TRBJ1-4
size: .

DNA: TGTGCTAGTGGTTTGGATCCCGACAGGGGCCGGACCGGGGAGCTGTTTTTT
CDR3: CASGLDPDRGRTGELFF
length: 17
D: TRBD1
V: TRBV12-5
J: TRBJ2-2
size: .

DNA: TGCGCCAGCAGCCCCGTTGCGGGGGCTAACACTGAAGCTTTCTTT
CDR3: CASSPVAGANTEAFF
length: 15
D: .
V: TRBV4-1
J: TRBJ1-1
size: .

DNA: TGTGCCAGCAGCTTAGGATCCCCTGGGAATCAGCCCCAGCATTTT
CDR3: CASSLGSPGNQPQHF
length: 15
D: .
V: TRBV7-9
J: TRBJ1-5
size: .

DNA: TGTGCCAGCAGCCAAAGTCCAGCAGCCGGTGAGCAGTTCTTC
CDR3: CASSQSPAAGEQFF
length: 14
D: .
V: TRBV3-1/TRBV3-2
J: TRBJ2-1
size: .

DNA: TGTGCCATCAAGGGGGCCGACTACAATGAGCAGTTCTTC
CDR3: CAIKGADYNEQFF
length: 13
D: TRBD1
V: TRBV10-3
J: TRBJ2-1
size: .

DNA: TGTGCCAGCAGTCTGACAGGGAACTATGGCTACACCTTC
CDR3: CASSLTGNYGYTF
length: 13
D: TRBD1
V: TRBV6-5
J: TRBJ1-2
size: .

DNA: TGTGCCAGCAGTGAAGGGCACAGGGGGCGACAGCCCCAGCATTTT
CDR3: CASSEGHRGRQPQHF
length: 15
D: TRBD1
V: TRBV2
J: TRBJ1-5
size: .

DNA: TGTGCCAGCAGCCCGGTGACAGGGGGCCTCAAAAGCTACGAGCAGTACTTC
CDR3: CASSPVTGGLKSYEQYF
length: 17
D: TRBD1
V: TRBV7-9
J: TRBJ2-7
size: .

DNA: TGTGCCAGTAGACCTCAATACTTGGACGATTGGTTTTTT
CDR3: CASRPQYLDDWFF
length: 13
D: .
V: TRBV19
J: TRBJ1-4
size: .

DNA: TGCGCCAGCAGCGGGGCTGGGGACAGGGTGAGGAGGACAGATACGCAGTATTTT
CDR3: CASSGAGDRVRRTDTQYF
length: 18
D: TRBD1
V: TRBV5-1
J: TRBJ2-3
size: once

DNA: TGTGCCAGTAGTACCTTGACAGGGACCTATGGCTACACCTTC
CDR3: CASSTLTGTYGYTF
length: 14
D: TRBD1
V: TRBV19
J: TRBJ1-2
size: .

DNA: TGTGCCATCAGTGTAGGGCCGGGGGGTGATTCACCCCTCCACTTT
CDR3: CAISVGPGGDSPLHF
length: 15
D: .
V: TRBV10-3
J: TRBJ1-6
size: .

DNA: TGTGCCAGCAGCCATCTCGACCGAGAAACTGAAGCTTTCTTT
CDR3: CASSHLDRETEAFF
length: 14
D: .
V: TRBV3-1/TRBV3-2
J: TRBJ1-1
size: .

DNA: TGTGCCAGCAGCCTGCAGACAGGGGGCACTGAAGCTTTCTTT
CDR3: CASSLQTGGTEAFF
length: 14
D: TRBD1
V: TRBV5-5
J: TRBJ1-1
size: .

DNA: TGTGCCAGCAGAACAAATAGGGGAGGAACAGATACGCAGTATTTT
CDR3: CASRTNRGGTDTQYF
length: 15
D: .
V: TRBV27
J: TRBJ2-3
size: .

DNA: TGTGCCAGCAGTACAAACAGGGCAAGGGGCTACAATGAGCAGTTCTTC
CDR3: CASSTNRARGYNEQFF
length: 16
D: .
V: TRBV7-9
J: TRBJ2-1
size: .

DNA: TGCGCCAGCAGCCCCCCCGAGCAGGGGTGGAAACTGTTTTTT
CDR3: CASSPPEQGWKLFF
length: 14
D: .
V: TRBV5-1
J: TRBJ1-4
size: .

DNA: TGTGCCAGCAGCCAACAGGAGAACACTGAAGCTTTCTTT
CDR3: CASSQQENTEAFF
length: 13
D: .
V: TRBV6-5
J: TRBJ1-1
size: .

DNA: TGTGCCAGCAGCCTCTCGACTAGCGGGAGGGTCCGAGGCTTGCAGTTCTTC
CDR3: CASSLSTSGRVRGLQFF
length: 17
D: TRBD2
V: TRBV7-2
J: TRBJ2-1
size: .

DNA: TGTGCCAGCAGCGTCGGAAGAGGCACTGGAAACACCATATATTTT
CDR3: CASSVGRGTGNTIYF
length: 15
D: .
V: TRBV9
J: TRBJ1-3
size: .

DNA: TGCGCCAGCAGCCAAGTATGGGACAAATATAGCAATCAGCCCCAGCATTTT
CDR3: CASSQVWDKYSNQPQHF
length: 17
D: .
V: TRBV4-1
J: TRBJ1-5
size: few

DNA: TGTGCCAGCAGCTTGGAAGGTTGGTCACCAAATCAGCCCCAGCATTTT
CDR3: CASSLEGWSPNQPQHF
length: 16
D: .
V: TRBV5-5
J: TRBJ1-5
size: .

DNA: TGTGCCAGCAGTTACCAGGTCACAGATACGCAGTATTTT
CDR3: CASSYQVTDTQYF
length: 13
D: .
V: TRBV6-5
J: TRBJ2-3
size: .

DNA: TGTGCCAGCAGCCTGCTGACCTCGAAGGAGGAAGGCTACACCTTC
CDR3: CASSLLTSKEEGYTF
length: 15
D: .
V: TRBV3-1/TRBV3-2
J: TRBJ1-2
size: .

DNA: TGCGCCAGCAGCTTGGAAGCAGGGGTCAATTCACCCCTCCACTTT
CDR3: CASSLEAGVNSPLHF
length: 15
D: .
V: TRBV5-1
J: TRBJ1-6
size: .

DNA: TGTGCCAGCAGCCTCCGACAGGGTACCGGGGAGCTGTTTTTT
CDR3: CASSLRQGTGELFF
length: 14
D: TRBD1
V: TRBV11-3
J: TRBJ2-2
size: once

DNA: TGTGCCAGCTCACCACTTGAGATCTCGACCACTGAAGCTTTCTTT
CDR3: CASSPLEISTTEAFF
length: 15
D: .
V: TRBV18
J: TRBJ1-1
size: .

DNA: TGTGCCAGCAGTTTGGCCTCCGGGTGGACCCAGTACTTC
CDR3: CASSLASGWTQYF
length: 13
D: .
V: TRBV12-3/TRBV12-4
J: TRBJ2-5
size: .

DNA: TGTGCCAGTAGTATAGGGACAGGGTTCACTGAAGCTTTCTTT
CDR3: CASSIGTGFTEAFF
length: 14
D: TRBD1
V: TRBV19
J: TRBJ1-1
size: .

DNA: TGTGCCAGCTCCCAAACAGGGTCTCGGTACAATGAGCAGTTCTTC
CDR3: CASSQTGSRYNEQFF
length: 15
D: .
V: TRBV18
J: TRBJ2-1
size: .

DNA: TGTGCCAGCAGCTTGGAGACAGGGACTACTGGAAACACCATATATTTT
CDR3: CASSLETGTTGNTIYF
length: 16
D: TRBD1
V: TRBV5-6
J: TRBJ1-3
size: .

DNA: TGTGCCAGTGGACTAGCGGGAGTCGTCGATGAGCAGTTCTTC
CDR3: CASGLAGVVDEQFF
length: 14
D: TRBD2
V: TRBV19
J: TRBJ2-1
size: many

DNA: TGTGCCAGCAGACGGTTGGACCGGGGTTTTTACGAGCAGTACTTC
CDR3: CASRRLDRGFYEQYF
length: 15
D: .
V: TRBV6-5
J: TRBJ2-7
size: .

DNA: TGTGCCAGCAGCCTAAGATGGGCTGAGGAGAGCAATGAGCAGTTCTTC
CDR3: CASSLRWAEESNEQFF
length: 16
D: .
V: TRBV7-7
J: TRBJ2-1
size: .

DNA: TGTGCCAGCAGTATCACCGGGACAGCCCACTATGGCTACACCTTC
CDR3: CASSITGTAHYGYTF
length: 15
D: TRBD1
V: TRBV27
J: TRBJ1-2
size: .

DNA: TGCGCCAGCAGCTTGGAAGACAGGGATAACGCTGAAGCTTTCTTT
CDR3: CASSLEDRDNAEAFF
length: 15
D: TRBD1
V: TRBV5-1
J: TRBJ1-1
size: .

DNA: TGTGCCAGCAGTGTCCGGGGGGCAGGAGATACGCAGTATTTT
CDR3: CASSVRGAGDTQYF
length: 14
D: .
V: TRBV6-4
J: TRBJ2-3
size: .

DNA: TGTGCCATCAGTGAGAGGGCGGGGGCCCAGGGGAATGAGCAGTTCTTC
CDR3: CAISERAGAQGNEQFF
length: 16
D: .
V: TRBV10-3
J: TRBJ2-1
size: .

DNA: TGTGCCGCCTCCAGGGAGCTCGGAAACACCATATATTTT
CDR3: CAASRELGNTIYF
length: 13
D: .
V: TRBV5-5
J: TRBJ1-3
size: few

DNA: TGCGCCAGCAGCTCCGGGAATTTACCGGGGACTGAAGCTTTCTTT
CDR3: CASSSGNLPGTEAFF
length: 15
D: .
V: TRBV5-1
J: TRBJ1-1
size: .

DNA: TGTGCCAGCAGTTTAGCCGGGACAGGGGAAAATGGCTACACCTTC
CDR3: CASSLAGTGENGYTF
length: 15
D: TRBD1
V: TRBV27
J: TRBJ1-2
size: .

DNA: TGTGCCAGCAGCCCAGCCGCGGGGCCCAATGAGCAGTTCTTC
CDR3: CASSPAAGPNEQFF
length: 14
D: .
V: TRBV9
J: TRBJ2-1
size: .

DNA: TGCGCCAGCAGCTTGGCCGGCGAGCAAAAGGAGCTGTTTTTT
CDR3: CASSLAGEQKELFF
length: 14
D: .
V: TRBV5-1
J: TRBJ2-2
size: .

DNA: TGTGCCAGCAGTATCTCCGGGCCCTGGCGGAATGAGCAGTTCTTC
CDR3: CASSISGPWRNEQFF
length: 15
D: .
V: TRBV6-5
J: TRBJ2-1
size: .

DNA: TGTGCCAGCAGTTCAGGGTACTATGGCTACACCTTC
CDR3: CASSSGYYGYTF
length: 12
D: .
V: TRBV6-5
J: TRBJ1-2
size: .

DNA: TGTGCCAGCTCCATTAGCGGGGGAATGTACGAGCAGTACTTC
CDR3: CASSISGGMYEQYF
length: 14
D: TRBD2
V: TRBV18
J: TRBJ2-7
size: .

DNA: TGTGCCAGCAGTTTCAGGGGGGTGCGGTACACTGAAGCTTTCTTT
CDR3: CASSFRGVRYTEAFF
length: 15
D: TRBD1
V: TRBV27
J: TRBJ1-1
size: .

DNA: TGCGCCAGCAGCACGGGACTAGCGGGGTCCGGAGATACGCAGTATTTT
CDR3: CASSTGLAGSGDTQYF
length: 16
D: TRBD2
V: TRBV5-1
J: TRBJ2-3
size: .

DNA: TGTGCCAGCAGTTTGGTGGGAGTAATAGTCGATGAGCAGTTCTTC
CDR3: CASSLVGVIVDEQFF
length: 15
D: .
V: TRBV28
J: TRBJ2-1
size: .

DNA: TGTGCCAGCAGTGCCGGGCCCCGGACACAACTTTATGGCTACACCTTC
CDR3: CASSAGPRTQLYGYTF
length: 16
D: .
V: TRBV6-1
J: TRBJ1-2
size: .

DNA: TGTGCTAGTGGTTTGGTGCCCGTGTACGGTGAGAGTCAGCCCCAGCATTTT
CDR3: CASGLVPVYGESQPQHF
length: 17
D: .
V: TRBV12-5
J: TRBJ1-5
size: .

DNA: TGTGCCAGCCTCTCACAGGGCCTGAACACTGAAGCTTTCTTT
CDR3: CASLSQGLNTEAFF
length: 14
D: .
V: TRBV2
J: TRBJ1-1
size: .

DNA: TGTGCCAGCAGCCCCCGGGACATCTCCTACGAGCAGTACTTC
CDR3: CASSPRDISYEQYF
length: 14
D: .
V: TRBV14
J: TRBJ2-7
size: .

DNA: TGTGCCAGCAGCTTCGACACTGAAGCTTTCTTT
CDR3: CASSFDTEAFF
length: 11
D: .
V: TRBV6-5
J: TRBJ1-1
size: .